These T cell receptor beta chains were read from a single sample in a study of blood T cell repertoires in COVID-19. The protocol was immunoSEQ multiplex PCR, while the TCRdb copy is restricted to in-frame clones and leaves out a portion. The sample includes fewer than 300,000 clones, 85% to 90% seen only once; the top ten take around a sixth. The sequenced sample was PBMCs or T cells enriched from blood (not recorded which). These receptors were obtained from a young man who had recovered from COVID-19. CDR3s include the opening cysteine and the closing phenylalanine or tryptophan. A D gene is named only where the DNA matches it firmly. Size values are once, few and many counts, or a class for expanded clones, and some rows have none.

d_call j_call clone_size v_call cdr3_aa cdr3_nt
. TRBJ2-3 . TRBV19 CATRTRSSTDTQYF TGTGCCACCCGGACTCGTTCTAGCACAGATACGCAGTATTTT
TRBD2 TRBJ2-7 . TRBV4-1 CASSLTSGGPSSYEQYF TGCGCCAGCAGCCTGACTAGCGGGGGGCCTAGCTCCTACGAGCAGTACTTC
. TRBJ1-5 . TRBV6-5 CASGGGLSNQPQHF TGTGCCAGCGGGGGGGGTTTGAGCAATCAGCCCCAGCATTTT
TRBD1 TRBJ1-5 . TRBV3-1/TRBV3-2 CASSTGVASNQPQHF TGTGCCAGCAGTACAGGGGTGGCTAGCAATCAGCCCCAGCATTTT
TRBD1 TRBJ1-6 . TRBV11-2 CASSGPRDRDGSPLHF TGTGCCAGCAGCGGGCCCCGCGACAGGGACGGTTCACCCCTCCACTTT
TRBD1 TRBJ1-1 few TRBV28 CASNRDRVNTEAFF TGTGCCAGCAATCGGGACAGAGTGAACACTGAAGCTTTCTTT
. TRBJ1-4 . TRBV5-5 CASTTGSGIEKLFF TGTGCCAGCACCACCGGTTCAGGGATTGAAAAACTGTTTTTT
. TRBJ1-2 once TRBV7-8 CASSFGGTNYGYTF TGTGCCAGCAGCTTCGGGGGAACTAACTATGGCTACACCTTC
. TRBJ1-2 . TRBV21-1 CASSKIQGAYGYTF TGTGCCAGCAGCAAAATTCAGGGGGCCTATGGCTACACCTTC
TRBD2 TRBJ2-5 . TRBV7-2 CASSQAGWVETQYF TGTGCCAGCAGCCAAGCGGGGTGGGTGGAGACCCAGTACTTC
. TRBJ1-4 . TRBV9 CASSLSTGVARNEKLFF TGTGCCAGCAGCCTAAGCACAGGCGTGGCAAGGAATGAAAAACTGTTTTTT
. TRBJ1-1 few TRBV11-2 CASRAPKQGLLSEAFF TGTGCCAGCAGGGCCCCGAAACAGGGTTTATTGTCTGAAGCTTTCTTT
TRBD2 TRBJ2-7 . TRBV7-9 CASSHGGAAYEQYF TGTGCCAGCAGCCACGGGGGGGCGGCCTACGAGCAGTACTTC
TRBD1 TRBJ1-4 . TRBV5-1 CASSHGQGKDEKLFF TGCGCCAGCAGCCACGGACAGGGGAAGGATGAAAAACTGTTTTTT
TRBD1 TRBJ1-2 . TRBV29-1 CSVDGWDRQNYGYTF TGCAGCGTTGATGGGTGGGACAGGCAAAACTATGGCTACACCTTC
. TRBJ2-3 . TRBV11-2 CASSLDSGADTQYF TGTGCCAGCAGCTTAGATTCGGGGGCAGATACGCAGTATTTT
. TRBJ2-1 . TRBV5-6 CASSFGRDDEQFF TGTGCCAGCAGCTTTGGACGGGATGATGAGCAGTTCTTC
TRBD1 TRBJ2-7 few TRBV4-1 CASSQETGGFYEQYF TGCGCCAGCAGCCAAGAGACAGGGGGCTTCTACGAGCAGTACTTC
TRBD2 TRBJ2-1 . TRBV28 CASSLLAGGPYNEQFF TGTGCCAGCAGTTTATTAGCGGGAGGCCCCTACAATGAGCAGTTCTTC
. TRBJ2-3 . TRBV9 CASSVVVTAEGDTQYF TGTGCCAGCAGCGTAGTTGTAACGGCCGAGGGAGATACGCAGTATTTT
TRBD1 TRBJ2-1 . TRBV19 CASIHTGGSYNEQFF TGTGCCAGCATCCACACAGGGGGCTCCTACAATGAGCAGTTCTTC
. TRBJ2-1 . TRBV10-3 CAISENSEGVSSYNEQFF TGTGCCATCAGTGAGAACTCCGAGGGGGTTAGCTCCTACAATGAGCAGTTCTTC
TRBD1 TRBJ2-2 . TRBV10-3 CAISERQGMAGELFF TGTGCCATCAGTGAACGACAGGGTATGGCCGGGGAGCTGTTTTTT
. TRBJ2-1 . TRBV3-1/TRBV3-2 CASSQDLEIYNEQFF TGTGCCAGCAGCCAAGATCTGGAGATTTACAATGAGCAGTTCTTC
. TRBJ1-5 few TRBV19 CASSIGTTGQPQHF TGTGCCAGTAGTATCGGGACAACGGGTCAGCCCCAGCATTTT
. TRBJ1-3 . TRBV4-1 CASSQQQVGGNTIYF TGCGCCAGCAGCCAACAACAGGTGGGAGGAAACACCATATATTTT
TRBD1 TRBJ2-7 . TRBV11-3 CASSPGQGIDEQYF TGTGCCAGCAGCCCGGGACAGGGGATCGACGAGCAGTACTTC
TRBD1 TRBJ2-2 . TRBV18 CASSRTGTGGVGTGELFF TGTGCCAGCTCACGTACCGGGACAGGGGGCGTTGGCACCGGGGAGCTGTTTTTT
TRBD1 TRBJ1-6 . TRBV5-4 CASSYGQGSMNSPLHF TGTGCCAGCAGTTACGGACAGGGGAGTATGAATTCACCCCTCCACTTT
TRBD2 TRBJ2-3 . TRBV9 CASSVGFGTSGGTTDTQYF TGTGCCAGCAGCGTAGGGTTCGGGACTAGCGGGGGGACCACAGATACGCAGTATTTT
. TRBJ1-3 . TRBV28 CASSFPGGYSGNTIYF TGTGCCAGCAGTTTTCCGGGCGGGTACTCTGGAAACACCATATATTTT
TRBD1 TRBJ2-6 . TRBV11-3 CASKPGTGGSSGANVLTF TGTGCCAGCAAACCCGGGACAGGGGGCTCGTCTGGGGCCAACGTCCTGACTTTC
TRBD1 TRBJ1-1 . TRBV6-5 CASSYLPGQANTEAFF TGTGCCAGCAGTTACCTACCGGGACAGGCGAACACTGAAGCTTTCTTT
TRBD2 TRBJ2-5 . TRBV4-1 CASSQGERGAQETQYF TGCGCCAGCAGCCAAGGGGAGCGGGGGGCCCAAGAGACCCAGTACTTC
. TRBJ2-7 . TRBV2 CASSEAEASSYEQYF TGTGCCAGCAGTGAAGCGGAGGCGAGCTCCTACGAGCAGTACTTC
TRBD1 TRBJ1-4 . TRBV30 CGGQGSTNEKLFF TGTGGGGGACAGGGTTCAACTAATGAAAAACTGTTTTTT
. TRBJ2-6 . TRBV5-1 CASSDGASGANVLTF TGCGCCAGCAGCGACGGAGCGTCTGGGGCCAACGTCCTGACTTTC
TRBD1 TRBJ1-1 once TRBV2 CASRNPGQGPEAFF TGTGCCAGCAGAAACCCGGGACAGGGGCCTGAAGCTTTCTTT
. TRBJ2-3 once TRBV30 CAWQDPGNTQYF TGTGCCTGGCAGGACCCCGGGAATACGCAGTATTTT
. TRBJ2-3 once TRBV15 CATSRDRDTQYF TGTGCCACCAGCAGAGATCGGGATACGCAGTATTTT
. TRBJ1-2 . TRBV28 CASSLSLFYETGGQYGYTF TGTGCCAGCAGTTTATCCCTATTCTATGAAACAGGTGGTCAATATGGCTACACCTTC
. TRBJ1-1 . TRBV5-1 CASSLGTRGLAGDEAFF TGCGCCAGCAGCTTGGGGACCAGGGGCCTCGCGGGGGATGAAGCTTTCTTT
TRBD1 TRBJ1-3 once TRBV5-1 CASSWTTGTGGNTIYF TGCGCCAGCAGCTGGACCACCGGGACAGGGGGAAACACCATATATTTT
. TRBJ2-3 . TRBV7-8 CASSLYEGGQLTDTQYF TGTGCCAGCAGCTTATATGAGGGCGGACAGCTCACAGATACGCAGTATTTT
. TRBJ1-3 . TRBV7-9 CASSLSVSGNTIYF TGTGCCAGCAGCTTATCTGTGTCGGGAAACACCATATATTTT
. TRBJ1-5 . TRBV6-5 CASRSGLRSNQPQHF TGTGCCAGCCGTTCAGGGTTGCGTAGCAATCAGCCCCAGCATTTT
TRBD1 TRBJ2-3 . TRBV4-1 CASSPGTGAGTDTQYF TGCGCCAGCAGCCCCGGGACAGGGGCCGGCACAGATACGCAGTATTTT
. TRBJ1-5 few TRBV5-1 CASRDSSNQPQHF TGCGCCAGCAGGGACAGTAGCAATCAGCCCCAGCATTTT
TRBD1 TRBJ2-7 once TRBV23-1 CASSHGDSILYEQYF TGCGCCAGCAGTCACGGGGACAGCATACTCTACGAGCAGTACTTC
. TRBJ1-2 . TRBV19 CASSPGLGEVHGYTF TGTGCCAGTAGTCCCGGACTTGGGGAGGTGCATGGCTACACCTTC
TRBD2 TRBJ2-7 . TRBV18 CASSPTSGNSYEQYF TGTGCCAGCTCACCGACTAGCGGGAACTCCTACGAGCAGTACTTC
. TRBJ2-2 once TRBV4-2 CASSQENRGVTGELFF TGTGCCAGCAGCCAAGAAAACCGCGGGGTCACCGGGGAGCTGTTTTTT
. TRBJ1-2 . TRBV6-5 CASSYVGGGYTF TGTGCCAGCAGTTACGTGGGGGGTGGCTACACCTTC
TRBD1 TRBJ1-4 . TRBV4-2 CASSLGTGNEKLFF TGTGCCAGCAGCCTCGGGACAGGGAATGAAAAACTGTTTTTT
. TRBJ1-4 . TRBV5-6 CASSLGGAGEKLFF TGTGCCAGCAGCCTCGGAGGGGCTGGAGAAAAACTGTTTTTT
. TRBJ1-1 . TRBV5-1 CASSLRGPNTEAFF TGCGCCAGCAGCTTGAGAGGGCCGAACACTGAAGCTTTCTTT
TRBD1 TRBJ1-2 . TRBV28 CASRRQGSDGYTF TGTGCCAGCAGAAGACAGGGGTCCGATGGCTACACCTTC
. TRBJ1-1 . TRBV6-4 CASSDSRGTEAFF TGTGCCAGCAGTGACTCGCGGGGTACTGAAGCTTTCTTT
TRBD2 TRBJ2-2 . TRBV4-1 CASSQEVLGTSGLGTGELFF TGCGCCAGCAGCCAAGAAGTATTGGGGACTAGCGGGCTTGGCACCGGGGAGCTGTTTTTT